One and the same sample provided the 10 T cell receptor beta chains below, sequenced in a study of cytomegalovirus exposure and HLA in healthy donors. In the PCR, 60 Vbeta and 13 Jbeta primers were used. Profiling relied on immunoSEQ multiplex PCR, and the TCRdb table lists in-frame clones only, not all of them. Of 150,000 or so clones listed, around 75% were seen once; the top ten hold about 7.7%. Sequenced material: PBMCs. These receptors originate from a woman aged 40 to 50 in good health and CMV-seropositive.

This chain joins TRBV28 and TRBJ2-1; 8 bases are a match to TRBD1. The trim removed 5 bases at V and 0 bases at J, leaving 6 bases unmatched. The germline V gene has CDR1 MDHEN and CDR2 SYDVKM. The CDR3 is 16 amino acids. The CDR3 spells CASSRTGPSSYNEQFF. The CDR3 DNA sequence: TGTGCCAGCAGTCGGACAGGGCCCAGCTCCTACAATGAGCAGTTCTTC.

V is TRBV11-2 and J is TRBJ1-3; possible D gene TRBD1, 6 bases. Per germline, CDR1 SGHAT and CDR2 FQNNGV. CDR3 length: 15 amino acids. The germline V and J ends were trimmed by 0 bases and 2 bases, with 8 bases remaining between them. The CDR3 reads CASSLDRQAGNTIYF. The CDR3 DNA reads as TGTGCCAGCAGCTTAGATCGACAGGCTGGAAACACCATATATTTT.

The chain couples TRBV28 to TRBJ2-5; possible D gene TRBD1, 5 bases. The closer fit of TRBJ2-7 to the DNA end suggests the J call may be wrong. The CDR3 sequence is 13 residues long. Germline V lookup: CDR1 MDHEN, CDR2 SYDVKM. DNA of the CDR3: TGTGCCAGCCGGGTTCCAGGGAAACACGAGCAGTACTTC. Protein sequence: CASRVPGKHEQYF.

This chain connects TRBV27 to TRBJ2-1; D remains ambiguous. Trimming removed 3 bases at V and 0 bases at J, with 9 bases between. The CDR3 has 15 amino acids. Germline CDR1 and CDR2: MNHEY and SMNVEV (reference sequence). DNA for the CDR3: TGTGCCAGCAGTTTGCTCCCGAGCTCCTACAATGAGCAGTTCTTC. Residues: CASSLLPSSYNEQFF.

This clone was seen a handful of times. The chain carries TRBV27 and TRBJ2-5; TRBD1 aligns across 8 bases. After removal of 5 bases from V and 4 bases from J, the junction contained 9 bases not matched to a gene. The CDR3 contains 15 residues. Germline CDR1 reads MNHEY; CDR2 reads SMNVEV (reference sequence). CDR3: CASSIRQGIVETQYF. The CDR3, as DNA: TGTGCCAGCAGTATACGACAGGGGATAGTAGAGACCCAGTACTTC.

This chain links TRBV5-1 with TRBJ2-1; TRBD1 matches 9 bases. V lost 4 bases and J lost 3; bases outside the gene matches: 11. In germline, CDR1 is SGHRS, CDR2 YFSETQ. This CDR3 region has 17 residues. The CDR3 loop reads CASSLSGTGFLYNEQFF. CDR3 sequence (DNA): TGCGCCAGCAGCCTATCCGGGACAGGGTTTCTCTACAATGAGCAGTTCTTC.

The chain couples TRBV5-1 to TRBJ2-1, with a possible D match to TRBD2 (7 bases). The CDR3 covers 16 residues. V was shortened by 4 bases and J by 6 bases, with 20 bases between the two germline ends. Germline CDR1 and CDR2: SGHRS and YFSETQ. CDR3 region: CASSRAPGASGNEQFF. CDR3 sequence (DNA): TGCGCCAGCAGCCGGGCCCCGGGGGCTAGCGGCAATGAGCAGTTCTTC. Full variable domain (outside the CDR3, taken from reference TRBV5-1 and TRBJ2-1): KAGVTQTPRYLIKTRGQQVTLSCSPISGHRSVSWYQQTPGQGLQFLFEYFSETQRNKGNFPGRFSGRQFSNSRSEMNVSTLELGDSALYLCASSRAPGASGNEQFFGPGTRLTVL.

The V call is TRBV5-4, the J call TRBJ2-7; possibly TRBD2 for D (6 bases). CDR1 and CDR2 from the germline V gene are SGHNT and YYREEE (reference sequence). This CDR3 spans 14 amino acids. Deletions cut 2 bases from V and 6 bases from J, with 15 bases between. The CDR3: CASSLRGSVGEQYF. The CDR3, as DNA: TGTGCCAGCAGCTTACGGGGGAGTGTCGGCGAGCAGTACTTC. The whole variable domain, filled in from reference TRBV5-4 and TRBJ2-7, reads ETGVTQSPTHLIKTRGQQVTLRCSSQSGHNTVSWYQQALGQGPQFIFQYYREEENGRGNFPPRFSGLQFPNYSSELNVNALELDDSALYLCASSLRGSVGEQYFGPGTRLTVT.

This sequence joins TRBV11-3 and TRBJ2-5; the D gene is possibly TRBD2 (6 bases). CDR3 length: 15 residues. Germline loops: CDR1 SGHNT, CDR2 YENEEA. The V end was cut by 5 bases, the J end by 7 bases, with 20 bases between. The CDR3 here is CASSRTLGAGGTQYF. In nucleotides, the CDR3 is TGTGCCAGCAGCCGGACCCTTGGGGCCGGGGGGACCCAGTACTTC.

The genes are TRBV11-2 and TRBJ2-7, with unresolved D. The CDR3 is made up of 16 amino acids. Germline V gene data show CDR1 as SGHAT and CDR2 as FQNNGV. The ends were cut back, 3 bases at V and 5 bases at J, with 20 bases in the middle. The CDR3 bases are TGTGCCAGCAGCTTCGGTTCCACTACCTATCGCGACGAGCAGTACTTC. Protein product: CASSFGSTTYRDEQYF.